The subject of this entry is one TCR beta chain. The antigen remains undetermined. A much more abundant neighbour one base away suggests this may be a read error. The data were taken from a study of molecular identifiers for immune sequencing clone quantification. Looking at the study overall: For replicates, RNA isolated from about 19,000 or 110,000 naive CD8 cells was divided into five portions, of which four were sequenced.

Previously reported methods and listed TCR primers produced the bulk TCR libraries. TCRdb re-called the PCR reads through MiXCR, storing one row per CDR3 protein. Seen here are nearly 650,000 distinct CDR3 sequences, about 25% observed once, and the top ten hold about 0.73%. The CDR3 length is 14 residues. Overall study findings and caveats: Spiked-in Jurkat TCR RNA corresponding to one cell was reported as detectable against approximately 1 million naive cells. Whereas naive cells kept under 1% of molecules in clones above 20 RNA copies, such clones held over 98% in effectors.

The V call is TRBV12-3 or TRBV12-4, the J call TRBJ2-3; D unresolved. The TCR comes from a human donor in good health. Some libraries in this study had Jurkat cell RNA spiked in. The sequencing sample was made of naive CD8+ T cells from blood, with Jurkat cell RNA spiked in. The subset was: FACS-sorted CD8+CD4-CCR7+CD45RA+ naive T cells. CDR3 nucleotides: TGTGTCAGCAGTCCACGGAGCCACACAGATACGCAGTATTTT. This translates into CVSSPRSHTDTQYF.